This note documents a single TCR beta chain sequence. The sample is drawn from a study of blood T cell repertoires in COVID-19. Study overall: Collection of acute and convalescent COVID-19 samples took place in the United States, Italy and Spain. PBMCs, B-cell-depleted T cells, or T cells were the source of the cDNA or gDNA that made up the material.

Original data processing: The assay estimated nucleated cells by amplifying reference gene primers. Produced via immunoSEQ multiplex PCR; TCRdb's table is partial and in-frame only. Clone size and the V and J calls come from that table; the DNA yielded D and trimming. The sample records some 73,000 clones, more than 75% being singletons. The CDR3 has 12 amino acids. Sequenced input: peripheral blood. The chain carries TRBV1 and TRBJ1-1. TRBV1 constitutes a pseudogene. The sequence came from a woman aged 60-75 years with acute or convalescent COVID-19. DNA of the CDR3: TGCACCAGCAGCCCAGGACTGGTTGAAGCTTTCTTT. It is translated as CTSSPGLVEAFF.